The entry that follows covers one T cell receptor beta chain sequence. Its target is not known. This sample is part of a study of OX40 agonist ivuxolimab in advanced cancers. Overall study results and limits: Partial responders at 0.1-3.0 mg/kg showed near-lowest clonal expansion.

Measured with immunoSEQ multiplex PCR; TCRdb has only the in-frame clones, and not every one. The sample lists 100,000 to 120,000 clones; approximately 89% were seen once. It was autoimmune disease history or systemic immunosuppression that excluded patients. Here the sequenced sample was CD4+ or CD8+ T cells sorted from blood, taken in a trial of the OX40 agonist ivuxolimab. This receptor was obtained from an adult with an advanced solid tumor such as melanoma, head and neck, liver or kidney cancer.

CDR3 in amino acids: CANRGDGELFF. The CDR3 bases are TGTGCCAACAGGGGGGACGGGGAGCTGTTTTTT. The rearrangement links TRBV10-3 to TRBJ2-2, with 8 bases fitting TRBD1. V lost 10 bases, J lost 7 bases, and 2 bases stayed unmatched. The V gene's germline CDR1 is ENHRY and CDR2 SYGVKD. The CDR3 totals 11 residues.